Listed below are T cell receptor beta chains from one sample, sequenced in a study of post-analysis software for immune sequencing data. TCRdb recomputed calls from the PCR reads with MiXCR, one row per CDR3 protein. This table has about 460,000 distinct CDR3 sequences, over 35% appearing once. Input material: blood. The receptors come from a girl aged 10 to 17 with multiple sclerosis. Both conserved end residues are trimmed from each CDR3. Fields, in order: V gene, CDR3 protein.

V gene: TRBV7-6; CDR3 protein: ASSPGTSGTDEQF
V gene: TRBV2; CDR3 protein: ASSGKREAPNTGELF
V gene: TRBV4-1; CDR3 protein: ASSRPLQGATEAF
V gene: TRBV20-1; CDR3 protein: SASRGLLDNEQF
V gene: TRBV29-1; CDR3 protein: SARQGGDEQY
V gene: TRBV3-1; CDR3 protein: ASSDPYNEQF
V gene: TRBV7-4; CDR3 protein: ASSLISGKFNQSQH
V gene: TRBV7-3; CDR3 protein: ASSPGTSFLTDTQY
V gene: TRBV2; CDR3 protein: ASSGRGGVETQY
V gene: TRBV20-1; CDR3 protein: SARRSYNEQF
V gene: TRBV28; CDR3 protein: ASSQDGLSKGYT
V gene: TRBV20-1; CDR3 protein: SARDSPSSYEQY
V gene: TRBV6-2/TRBV6-3; CDR3 protein: ASSSTGLAKNIQY
V gene: TRBV29-1; CDR3 protein: SVEGGDRGRETQY
V gene: TRBV4-1; CDR3 protein: ASSLGRGTNEKLF
V gene: TRBV12-3/TRBV12-4; CDR3 protein: ASSSTSESLTGEQY
V gene: TRBV25-1; CDR3 protein: ASSGQGAYRGESTGANVLT
V gene: TRBV20-1; CDR3 protein: SARPGLAGVPKGRNEQF
V gene: TRBV7-9; CDR3 protein: ASSLLGQGIAKNIQY
V gene: TRBV5-1; CDR3 protein: ASSLGPGRGYEQY
V gene: TRBV20-1; CDR3 protein: SARDSQFIYGYT
V gene: TRBV27; CDR3 protein: ASSYKRTSTDTQC
V gene: TRBV7-2; CDR3 protein: ASSLDSGYGYT
V gene: TRBV19; CDR3 protein: ASRRGGKLNTEAF
V gene: TRBV9; CDR3 protein: ASSATPTSYEQY
V gene: TRBV20-1; CDR3 protein: SARAGGGTEAF
V gene: TRBV20-1; CDR3 protein: SAKESSYNEQF
V gene: TRBV20-1; CDR3 protein: SANLAGTYNEQF
V gene: TRBV29-1; CDR3 protein: SISGRKLMNTEAF
V gene: TRBV7-3; CDR3 protein: ASSFQGEDNEQF
V gene: TRBV9; CDR3 protein: ASSVGGTSGYEQY
V gene: TRBV7-3; CDR3 protein: ASSLIGSTGELF
V gene: TRBV11-2; CDR3 protein: ASNGPVEVAHNEQY
V gene: TRBV6-1; CDR3 protein: ASSEGTDYEQY
V gene: TRBV5-4; CDR3 protein: ASSLAGGTAVIEQY
V gene: TRBV4-1; CDR3 protein: ASSHPGTSGRVAVDNEQF
V gene: TRBV29-1; CDR3 protein: SVAGKEQLGLYEQY
V gene: TRBV28; CDR3 protein: ASSLAGARADTQY
V gene: TRBV20-1; CDR3 protein: SGLWGDEVNEQF
V gene: TRBV10-3; CDR3 protein: ASGLAGGGHEQF
V gene: TRBV9; CDR3 protein: ASSVGASGANVPT